This T cell receptor beta chain came from a study of blood T cell repertoires in COVID-19. Clones were read by immunoSEQ multiplex PCR, and TCRdb kept only the in-frame ones, dropping some. The data contain nearly 90,000 clones, 88% of them singletons. Deletions cut 5 bases from V and 1 base from J, with 12 bases between. This CDR3 contains 15 residues. The germline CDR1 and CDR2 sequences are SGHAT and FQNNGV. The sequencing sample was made of peripheral blood. V gene TRBV11-2 combines with J gene TRBJ1-3, with D tentatively TRBD1 (6 bases). The sequence was collected from an elderly man with acute or convalescent COVID-19. The CDR3 here is CASSHRVRSGNTIYF. Here the CDR3 DNA reads TGTGCCAGCAGCCACAGGGTGAGGTCTGGAAACACCATATATTTT.